Listed below are T cell receptor beta chains from one sample, sequenced in a study of OX40 agonist ivuxolimab in advanced cancers. The data were produced by immunoSEQ multiplex PCR, yet TCRdb's version contains in-frame clones alone and is incomplete. This sample yields 20,000 to 25,000 clones, of which just over 90% are seen a single time; roughly 50% belongs to the top ten. Specimen: CD4+ or CD8+ T cells sorted from blood, collected in a trial of the OX40 agonist ivuxolimab. Every receptor here comes from an adult with an advanced solid tumor such as melanoma, head and neck, liver or kidney cancer. Both conserved end residues are part of each CDR3. Each record gives: V gene, J gene, D gene, clone size, CDR3 DNA, CDR3 protein. The D gene is left open where the match is weak. Clone sizes are given selectively: once, few, many, or a class where the clone is expanded.

>TRBV11-2|TRBJ2-1|TRBD1|NA
TGTGCCAGCAGCTTACCGGACAGGGGACCCCTGAGCGACTACAATGAGCAGTTCTTC
CASSLPDRGPLSDYNEQFF
>TRBV6-6|TRBJ1-1|NA|NA
TGTGCCAGCAGTTACTCAGGGGCCACTGAAGCTTTCTTT
CASSYSGATEAFF
>TRBV6-4|TRBJ2-1|NA|NA
TGTGCCAGCACCCGGGACCGTAACGGAGGTGAGCAGTTCTTC
CASTRDRNGGEQFF
>TRBV4-3|TRBJ1-2|NA|NA
TGCGCCAGCAGCCAAGAACCCTCCGCTAACTATGGCTACACCTTC
CASSQEPSANYGYTF
>TRBV7-2|TRBJ2-2|TRBD2|NA
TGTGCCAGCAGCTTGGGACCGGCGGGGGACACCGGGGAGCTGTTTTTT
CASSLGPAGDTGELFF
>TRBV14|TRBJ2-5|NA|NA
TGTGCCAGCAGCCAATGGGAGACCCAGTACTTC
CASSQWETQYF
>TRBV7-9|TRBJ1-2|NA|NA
TGTGCCAGCAGCCTCAGGGAGAGCTATGGCTACACCTTC
CASSLRESYGYTF
>TRBV11-2|TRBJ2-7|NA|once
TGTGCCAGCAGCTTAGGGCAGAACGTCTACGAGCAGTACTTC
CASSLGQNVYEQYF
>TRBV2|TRBJ2-1|TRBD2|NA
TGTGCCAGCAGTGCAGAGGGACTAGTGATCTACAATGAGCAGTTCTTC
CASSAEGLVIYNEQFF
>TRBV5-1|TRBJ2-1|NA|NA
TGCGCCAGCAGCTTTTTCCCGTCGGGGCCTCAGGGCTCCTACAATGAGCAGTTCTTC
CASSFFPSGPQGSYNEQFF
>TRBV6-4|TRBJ2-1|NA|NA
TGTGCCAGCAGTGACTCCGACCGGAGCTCCTACAATGAGCAGTTCTTC
CASSDSDRSSYNEQFF
>TRBV30|TRBJ2-2|NA|NA
TGTGCCTGGAGATCTGGGATCGTCGGTGGGGAGCTGTTTTTT
CAWRSGIVGGELFF
>TRBV30|TRBJ2-5|TRBD2|NA
TGTGCCTGGAGTCTAGGGACTATTGAGACCCAGTACTTC
CAWSLGTIETQYF
>TRBV6-5|TRBJ1-6|NA|NA
TGTGCCAGCAGTCTCGGTGGACCCCTCCACTTT
CASSLGGPLHF
>TRBV9|TRBJ2-3|TRBD2|NA
TGTGCCAGCAGCCGACTAGCGGGAGAGGTAGCAGATACGCAGTATTTT
CASSRLAGEVADTQYF
>TRBV5-1|TRBJ2-3|TRBD1|NA
TGCGCCAGCAGCTTGACCGGGACAGGGGGAGCAGATACGCAGTATTTT
CASSLTGTGGADTQYF
>TRBV9|TRBJ2-7|TRBD1|few
TGTGCCAGCAGCGTAGGGGGACAGGAGTCCTACGAGCAGTACTTC
CASSVGGQESYEQYF
>TRBV7-8|TRBJ2-7|TRBD1|NA
TGTGCCAGCAGCCCATCCGGGACAGGGGCCCACGAGCAGTACTTC
CASSPSGTGAHEQYF
>TRBV5-1|TRBJ2-2|NA|NA
TGCGCCAGCAGCTTGTGGGGTACCGGGGAGCTGTTTTTT
CASSLWGTGELFF
>TRBV5-1|TRBJ2-5|NA|NA
TGCGCCAGCAGCGGTTCCATGAGGTCAGAGACCCAGTACTTC
CASSGSMRSETQYF
>TRBV10-1|TRBJ2-4|NA|NA
TGCGCCAGCAGTGAGTCAGACAGCAAAAACATTCAGTACTTC
CASSESDSKNIQYF
>TRBV6-5|TRBJ1-2|TRBD1|NA
TGTGCCAGCGACGACAGGGTAGGAGGCTACACCTTC
CASDDRVGGYTF
>TRBV6-5|TRBJ2-4|NA|NA
TGTGCCAGCAGCCAAAAGGACATTCAGTACTTC
CASSQKDIQYF
>TRBV30|TRBJ2-5|TRBD2|once
TGTGCCTGGAGGGCCTCAGCGGGAGGGGGAGAGACCCAGTACTTC
CAWRASAGGGETQYF
>TRBV7-8|TRBJ2-3|TRBD1|once
TGTGCCAGCAGCTTAGCAAACGCCGGGACAGGGGGGGATACGCAGTATTTT
CASSLANAGTGGDTQYF
>TRBV21-1|TRBJ1-4|NA|NA
TGTGCCAGCAGCAAAGGGAGGGACAGGGCCTACCTCAATGAAAAACTGTTTTTT
CASSKGRDRAYLNEKLFF
>TRBV5-1|TRBJ2-7|NA|NA
TGCGCCAGCAGACAAGAAATTAACTACGAGCAGTACTTC
CASRQEINYEQYF
>TRBV7-3|TRBJ2-5|TRBD2|NA
TGTGCCAGCAGCTCGGGACTAGCACGCCGGTACTTC
CASSSGLARRYF
>TRBV5-1|TRBJ2-1|NA|NA
TGCGCCAGCAGCTTAGCAGGGTTGGATGAGCAGTTCTTC
CASSLAGLDEQFF
>TRBV6-5|TRBJ1-2|NA|NA
TGTGCCAGCAGCGGGTCGGGACAAGGGCTGTGGGGCTACACCTTC
CASSGSGQGLWGYTF
>TRBV29-1|TRBJ1-1|NA|few
TGCAGCGTTGGCCCGGGACCCATGAACACTGAAGCTTTCTTT
CSVGPGPMNTEAFF
>TRBV19|TRBJ1-1|NA|NA
TGTGCCAGTAGTACCGGGTCCCTGAACACTGAAGCTTTCTTT
CASSTGSLNTEAFF
>TRBV5-4|TRBJ1-1|NA|NA
TGTGCCAGCAGCTTGGGGGGACATTTTAGGAACACTGAAGCTTTCTTT
CASSLGGHFRNTEAFF
>TRBV30|TRBJ2-3|TRBD2|NA
TGTGCCTGGAGTGTAAGGTCTAGCGGGAGGCTCACAGATACGCAGTATTTT
CAWSVRSSGRLTDTQYF
>TRBV11-2|TRBJ2-7|NA|NA
TGTGCCAGCAGGGACAGCTCCTACGAGCAGTACTTC
CASRDSSYEQYF
>TRBV19|TRBJ2-3|TRBD1|NA
TGTGCCAGTAGTCCATCAGGGGGCCTTGGAGATACGCAGTATTTT
CASSPSGGLGDTQYF
>TRBV30|TRBJ2-7|NA|once
TGTGCCTGGAGTGTACAGGGTCGCTACTACGAGCAGTACTTC
CAWSVQGRYYEQYF
>TRBV4-3|TRBJ2-7|NA|NA
TGCGCCAGCAGCCAAGGACGAACGGAGCAGTACTTC
CASSQGRTEQYF
>TRBV5-1|TRBJ1-2|NA|NA
TGCGCCAGCAGCTTCCGACAGGCTGGGGATGGCTACACCTTC
CASSFRQAGDGYTF